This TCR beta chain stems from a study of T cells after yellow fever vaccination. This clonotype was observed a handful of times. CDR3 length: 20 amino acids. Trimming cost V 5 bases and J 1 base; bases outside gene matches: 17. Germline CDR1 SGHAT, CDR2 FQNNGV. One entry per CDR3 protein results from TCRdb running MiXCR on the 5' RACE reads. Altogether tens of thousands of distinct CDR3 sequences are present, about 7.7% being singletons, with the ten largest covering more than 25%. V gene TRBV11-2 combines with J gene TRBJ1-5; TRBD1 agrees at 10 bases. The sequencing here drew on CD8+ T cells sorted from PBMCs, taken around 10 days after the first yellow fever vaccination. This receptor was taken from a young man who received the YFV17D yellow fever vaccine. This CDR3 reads CASSRHTGTGEGGSNQPQHF. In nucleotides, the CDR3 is TGTGCCAGCAGCCGTCACACCGGGACAGGGGAAGGCGGGAGCAATCAGCCCCAGCATTTT.